These 11 T cell receptor beta chains were all obtained from the same sample, sequenced in a study of T cell responses to AZD1222 COVID-19 vaccine (dated by TCRdb to the early 2020s). This specimen's time point label, per the study, means: about 28 days (+/-7) after the second vaccine dose. Library generation was performed with the immunoSEQ multiplex PCR assay. The clones in this table, taken by TCRdb from immuneACCESS, are in-frame only. Not every clone is retained; where verified, under half of the shortfall comes from an unresolved V gene, and the cause of the rest is unknown. Recorded for this sample are 56,000 or so clones; around 80% of them occurred a single time. Clones ranked in the top ten supply around 5% of the sample. Sequencing used peripheral blood, obtained 28 days after the second AZD1222 dose. Source of these receptors: an adult who received the AZD1222 COVID-19 vaccine.

This chain joins TRBV19 and TRBJ2-3; no firm D call. This CDR3 has 11 residues. Per germline, CDR1 LNHDA and CDR2 SQIVND (reference sequence). The V end lost 6 bases, the J end lost 2 bases, and 3 bases lay between the germline ends. The DNA for the CDR3 is TGTGCCAGTAGACACACAGATACGCAGTATTTT. Translating gives CASRHTDTQYF. The full variable domain, in which reference TRBV19 and TRBJ2-3 provide the parts outside the CDR3, is DGGITQSPKYLFRKEGQNVTLSCEQNLNHDAMYWYRQDPGQGLRLIYYSQIVNDFQKGDIAEGYSVSREKKESFPLTVTSAQKNPTAFYLCASRHTDTQYFGPGTRLTVL.

The chain recombines TRBV2 with TRBJ1-5; D is perhaps TRBD1 (5 bases). V dropped 7 bases and J dropped 4 bases, with 11 bases sitting between them. The CDR3 loop spans 13 amino acids. Germline loops: CDR1 SNHLY, CDR2 FYNNEI. The CDR3 sequence is CASNPGGNQPQHF. CDR3 nucleotides: TGTGCCAGCAACCCCGGGGGGAATCAGCCCCAGCATTTT.

The chain is built from TRBV5-6 and TRBJ1-5; perhaps TRBD1 as D (5 bases). From germline, CDR1 is SGHDT and CDR2 YYEEEE. V lost 8 bases and J 0 bases, leaving 15 bases between the germline ends. The CDR3 is 15 residues long. CDR3 loop: CARGLALLSNQPQHF. CDR3 DNA sequence: TGTGCCAGGGGGCTCGCACTCCTTAGCAATCAGCCCCAGCATTTT.

J is TRBJ2-1 and V is TRBV6-2 or TRBV6-3, with D uncertain. V was trimmed by 2 bases and J by 2 bases, leaving 10 bases between them. CDR1 MNHEY and CDR2 SVGEGT come from the germline V gene. This CDR3 comprises 15 residues. CDR3: CASSYPGYTYNEQFF. The CDR3 bases are TGTGCCAGCAGTTACCCCGGGTATACCTACAATGAGCAGTTCTTC.

DNA for the CDR3: TGCAGTGCTAGTGACAGAGTCTCTGGAAACACCATATATTTT. Amino acid sequence: CSASDRVSGNTIYF. The chain combines TRBV20-1 with TRBJ1-3; perhaps TRBD1 as D (5 bases). V was clipped by 3 bases and J by 0 bases, with 9 bases between them. The CDR3 length is 14 residues. Germline V CDR1 and CDR2: DFQATT, SNEGSKA (reference sequence).

The J gene is TRBJ1-5, the V gene TRBV6-5; TRBD1 matches at 9 bases. In germline, CDR1 is MNHEY, CDR2 SVGAGI. V dropped 6 bases and J dropped 5; count of bases not matched to a gene: 8. The CDR3 consists of 15 residues. The CDR3 nucleotides are TGTGCCAGCAGCGGACAGGGGACATCTGATCAGCCCCAGCATTTT. Translation gives CASSGQGTSDQPQHF.

This rearrangement joins TRBV7-2 to TRBJ2-7; D gene unclear. The CDR3 has 12 amino acids. CDR1 and CDR2 from the germline V gene are SGHTA and FQGNSA. V lost 1 base to trimming and J lost 3 bases, with 4 bases between them. CDR3 sequence: CASSLVVYEQYV. CDR3 sequence (DNA): TGTGCCAGCAGCTTAGTCGTCTACGAGCAGTACGTC.

The chain joins TRBV7-3 to TRBJ2-1; a possible D gene is TRBD2 (6 bases). The V end was cut by 5 bases, the J end by 7 bases, with 18 bases between. Germline V gene sequence: CDR1 SGHTA, CDR2 FQGTGA. This CDR3 contains 15 residues. CDR3 nucleotides: TGTGCCAGCAGCGATGTGGCGGGGTCTCGGAATGAGCAGTTCTTC. Its protein is CASSDVAGSRNEQFF.

This chain joins TRBV13 and TRBJ1-2, with D unclear. Germline values: CDR1 PRHDT, CDR2 FYEKMQ (reference sequence). CDR3 length: 13 amino acids. The V end was cut by 5 bases, the J end by 3 bases, with 10 bases between. The CDR3 DNA reads as TGTGCCAGCAGCCTCACTAGGGACTATGGCTACACCTTC. As protein: CASSLTRDYGYTF.

V and J are TRBV2 and TRBJ2-1; no clear D. This CDR3 spans 14 amino acids. The V end was cut by 11 bases, the J end by 2 bases, with 16 bases between. From germline, CDR1 is SNHLY and CDR2 FYNNEI. CDR3 DNA: TGTGCCGGAACAGTAGGTCCGACCTACAATGAGCAGTTCTTC. It translates to CAGTVGPTYNEQFF.

The chain is built from TRBV2 and TRBJ2-3; D may be TRBD2 (6 bases). Deletions cut 5 bases from V and 6 bases from J, with 18 bases between. The CDR3 loop spans 15 amino acids. CDR1 and CDR2 from the germline V gene are SNHLY and FYNNEI. CDR3 DNA: TGTGCCAGCAGTCCAACCGGGGGACTCAGCGATACGCAGTATTTT. Amino acids: CASSPTGGLSDTQYF. Combining the CDR3 with reference TRBV2 and TRBJ2-3 gives the whole variable domain EPEVTQTPSHQVTQMGQEVILRCVPISNHLYFYWYRQILGQKVEFLVSFYNNEISEKSEIFDDQFSVERPDGSNFTLKIRSTKLEDSAMYFCASSPTGGLSDTQYFGPGTRLTVL.